One and the same sample provided the 26 T cell receptor beta chains below, sequenced in a study of technical replicates of blood from several donors. Clones were read by immunoSEQ multiplex PCR, and TCRdb kept only the in-frame ones, dropping some. The sample holds under 85,000 clones; roughly 97% are singletons and the top ten take around 0.2%. The sample was T cells isolated from PBMCs. The receptor source for this set is a human donor in good health.

The CDR3 sequence: CASSQIPGNTIYF. For the CDR3, the DNA is TGTGCCAGCAGCCAAATTCCGGGAAACACCATATATTTT. V gene TRBV14 combines with J gene TRBJ1-3; no reliable D call. Per germline, CDR1 SGHDN and CDR2 FVKESK. V was trimmed by 2 bases and J by 4 bases, leaving 6 bases between them. This CDR3 contains 13 residues.

The CDR3 DNA reads as TGTGCCAGCAGCTCAAGAGAGTACTACGAGCAGTACTTC. Residues: CASSSREYYEQYF. J is TRBJ2-7 and V is TRBV11-3; the D is unclear. The CDR3 is made up of 13 amino acids. Germline CDR1 SGHNT, CDR2 YENEEA. V was trimmed by 4 bases and J by 3 bases, leaving 10 bases between them.

This clone appeared a single time. This chain uses TRBV4-2 with TRBJ2-3; TRBD2 agrees at 12 bases. The CDR3 length is 16 residues. Germline loops: CDR1 LGHNA, CDR2 YNFKEQ. The junction had 4 bases not matched to a gene; V was cut back by 2 bases and J by 4 bases. The CDR3 bases are TGTGCCAGCAGCCAACGAACTAGCGGGGGGTCAGATACGCAGTATTTT. Protein: CASSQRTSGGSDTQYF.

The chain recombines TRBV28 with TRBJ2-7; D might be TRBD2 (5 bases). This CDR3 comprises 11 residues. Germline V gives CDR1 MDHEN, CDR2 SYDVKM. V lost 5 bases and J 5 bases, leaving 7 bases between the germline ends. In nucleotides, the CDR3 is TGTGCCAGCAGTGACTACAACGAGCAGTACTTC. Amino acid sequence: CASSDYNEQYF.

This sequence joins TRBV6-1 and TRBJ1-2; D is uncertain. V was clipped by 2 bases and J by 10 bases, with 5 bases between them. In germline, CDR1 is MNHNS, CDR2 SASEGT. The CDR3 length is 10 residues. Here the CDR3 reads CASSEFHYTF. The CDR3 nucleotides are TGTGCCAGCAGTGAATTTCACTACACCTTC.

The rearrangement uses TRBV28 and TRBJ1-4; D unresolved. Per the germline V gene, CDR1 is MDHEN and CDR2 is SYDVKM. Trimming took off 4 bases at V and 8 bases at J, with 5 bases between the two ends. The CDR3 length is 11 residues. CDR3 in amino acids: CASSSREKLFF. The CDR3, as DNA: TGTGCCAGCAGTTCCAGGGAAAAACTGTTTTTT.

The rearrangement uses TRBV10-3 and TRBJ2-7; a weak D match, TRBD1 (6 bases). Per the germline V gene, CDR1 is ENHRY and CDR2 is SYGVKD. CDR3 length: 14 residues. The V gene lost 6 bases and the J gene lost 1 base, with 13 bases spanning the gap. The CDR3 DNA is TGTGCCATCAGCAATCTACAGGGTTCCTACGAGCAGTACTTC. Its translation is CAISNLQGSYEQYF.

V usage is TRBV30 and J usage is TRBJ1-5; D may be TRBD1 (6 bases). Trimming shortened V by 1 base and J by 9 bases, and 16 bases separated the two germline ends. This CDR3 is built from 14 residues. The germline gives CDR1 GTSNPN, CDR2 SVGIG (reference sequence). CDR3 sequence (DNA): TGTGCCTGGAGTGGGACAGCCTCCCTGGGGCCCCAGCATTTT. It translates to CAWSGTASLGPQHF.

This chain joins TRBV19 and TRBJ1-2; maybe TRBD1 (5 bases). V was pared by 8 bases and J by 0 bases, with 10 bases between. The germline V gene has CDR1 LNHDA and CDR2 SQIVND (reference sequence). The CDR3 is 13 residues long. The CDR3 DNA is TGTGCCAGTTCGGACACCGCTAACTATGGCTACACCTTC. Protein: CASSDTANYGYTF.

This sequence joins TRBV18 and TRBJ2-2; 9 nucleotides agree with TRBD2. Trimming at V came to 2 bases and at J to 5 bases, leaving 6 bases not matched to a gene. CDR1 is KGHSH and CDR2 is LQKENI in the germline V gene. The CDR3 has 16 amino acids. CDR3 loop: CASSPIAGGDTGELFF. The CDR3 DNA reads as TGTGCCAGCTCACCAATCGCGGGAGGGGATACCGGGGAGCTGTTTTTT.

This chain joins TRBV19 and TRBJ1-1; 8 positions agree with TRBD1. This CDR3 is built from 15 residues. With V trimmed by 5 bases and J by 11 bases, 16 bases remained unmatched. The germline V gene encodes CDR1 LNHDA and CDR2 SQIVND (reference sequence). In DNA form, the CDR3 reads TGTGCCAGTAGTCCCCACCTGACAGGGGATTTGTGGGCTTTCTTT. It yields the protein CASSPHLTGDLWAFF. The variable domain in full, with the rest retrieved from reference TRBV19 and TRBJ1-1, is DGGITQSPKYLFRKEGQNVTLSCEQNLNHDAMYWYRQDPGQGLRLIYYSQIVNDFQKGDIAEGYSVSREKKESFPLTVTSAQKNPTAFYLCASSPHLTGDLWAFFGQGTRLTVV.

V and J are TRBV6-6 and TRBJ2-1, with unresolved D. The CDR3 has 15 residues. With 0 bases removed from V and 0 bases from J, the gap between germline ends came to 6 bases. Germline CDR1 is MNHNY and CDR2 is SVGAGI (reference sequence). The CDR3, as DNA: TGTGCCAGCAGTTACTCGGTTAGCTCCTACAATGAGCAGTTCTTC. Encoded protein: CASSYSVSSYNEQFF.

The chain links TRBV9 to TRBJ2-5, with 11 bases that match TRBD1. V lost 4 bases and J lost 5; bases outside the gene matches: 10. The V gene's germline CDR1 is SGDLS and CDR2 YYNGEE. This CDR3 is built from 16 residues. This chain's CDR3 is CASSPRLGQGDETQYF. Written as DNA, the CDR3 is TGTGCCAGCAGCCCCCGGTTGGGACAGGGGGACGAGACCCAGTACTTC.

The chain uses TRBV5-6 and TRBJ2-5; 11 bases are a match to TRBD1. Per germline, CDR1 SGHDT and CDR2 YYEEEE. The CDR3 contains 17 residues. The V segment lost 3 bases and the J segment 1 base; nucleotides outside the gene matches: 8. DNA for the CDR3: TGTGCCAGCAGCTCGCAGGACAGGGGGCTTATCCAAGAGACCCAGTACTTC. It encodes CASSSQDRGLIQETQYF.

The chain is built from TRBV5-4 and TRBJ1-2; D unresolved. The V gene lost 4 bases and the J gene lost 4 bases, with 11 bases spanning the gap. CDR3 length: 13 residues. Germline V gives CDR1 SGHNT, CDR2 YYREEE (reference sequence). The CDR3 spells CASSEQRSYGYTF. The CDR3 DNA is TGTGCCAGCAGCGAGCAAAGGAGCTATGGCTACACCTTC.

This rearrangement joins TRBV19 to TRBJ2-1; TRBD1 matches 7 bases. J lost 7 bases, V lost 4 bases, and 7 bases had no gene match. This CDR3 region has 14 residues. Per the germline V gene, CDR1 is LNHDA and CDR2 is SQIVND (reference sequence). The CDR3 bases are TGTGCCAGTAGTACCGGGACAGCAACGAATGAGCAGTTCTTC. This encodes CASSTGTATNEQFF.

The V and J genes are TRBV6-5 and TRBJ2-3, with 7 nucleotides matching TRBD1. Germline lookup yields CDR1 MNHEY and CDR2 SVGAGI. This CDR3 is 15 amino acids long. V lost 6 bases and J lost 4; bases outside the gene matches: 10. This chain's CDR3 is CASRRPGQPADTQYF. In DNA, the CDR3 is TGTGCCAGCAGGCGACCGGGACAGCCCGCAGATACGCAGTATTTT.

The chain carries TRBV6-1 and TRBJ1-2; D is ambiguous. Trimming removed 4 bases at V and 3 bases at J, with 21 bases between. Germline loops: CDR1 MNHNS, CDR2 SASEGT. This CDR3 region has 17 residues. CDR3 sequence reads: CASSGRNRELLYYGYTF. The CDR3 nucleotides are TGTGCCAGCAGTGGTAGGAATCGGGAACTTCTTTACTATGGCTACACCTTC.

The rearrangement joins TRBV28 to TRBJ2-2; TRBD1 matches 9 bases. Trimming took 6 bases from V and 2 from J; bases not matched to a gene: 4. CDR1 is MDHEN and CDR2 is SYDVKM in the germline V gene. The CDR3 has 15 amino acids. The CDR3 reads CASRADRGNTGELFF. CDR3 in DNA: TGTGCCAGCAGAGCGGACAGGGGCAACACCGGGGAGCTGTTTTTT.

The chain has TRBV13 and TRBJ1-2; D is possibly TRBD1 (5 bases). The CDR3 loop spans 12 amino acids. Germline loops: CDR1 PRHDT, CDR2 FYEKMQ (reference sequence). V lost 3 bases, J lost 8 bases, and 10 bases lay in between. The CDR3 region has the DNA TGTGCCAGCAGCTTTGGGGCGGGGGGCTACACCTTC. Translated, it gives CASSFGAGGYTF. The full variable domain, rest sourced from reference TRBV13 and TRBJ1-2, is AAGVIQSPRHLIKEKRETATLKCYPIPRHDTVYWYQQGPGQDPQFLISFYEKMQSDKGSIPDRFSAQQFSDYHSELNMSSLELGDSALYFCASSFGAGGYTFGSGTRLTVV.

The chain couples TRBV7-8 to TRBJ2-7, with 11 bases that match TRBD1. The germline V gene has CDR1 SGHVS and CDR2 FQNEAQ. This CDR3 is built from 14 residues. V was pared by 5 bases and J by 6 bases, with 6 bases of the junction left unmatched. CDR3 coding DNA: TGTGCCAGCAGCATGGGGACAGGGGGTTTCGAGCAGTACTTC. This codes for CASSMGTGGFEQYF.

The chain links TRBV9 to TRBJ1-1; D gene unclear. Trimming removed 1 base from V and 7 bases from J, with 14 bases in between. CDR1 and CDR2 from the germline V gene are SGDLS and YYNGEE. This CDR3 has 14 residues. CDR3 residues: CASSVTVGGGEAFF. CDR3 nucleotide sequence: TGTGCCAGCAGCGTAACGGTGGGCGGAGGTGAAGCTTTCTTT.

The chain recombines TRBV29-1 with TRBJ2-3; D remains ambiguous. V dropped 3 bases and J dropped 4 bases, with 17 bases sitting between them. Germline CDR1 reads SQVTM; CDR2 reads ANQGSEA. The CDR3 sequence is 15 residues long. CDR3 region: CSVDKGDTPSDTQYF. In DNA, the CDR3 is TGCAGCGTTGATAAAGGAGATACGCCTTCAGATACGCAGTATTTT.

This rearrangement joins TRBV25-1 to TRBJ2-2; D remains ambiguous. CDR3 size: 16 residues. V shed 0 bases and J shed 5 bases, with 13 bases lying between them. Per germline, CDR1 MGHDK and CDR2 SYGVNS. CDR3 in amino acids: CASSEYKKARTGELFF. CDR3 coding DNA: TGTGCCAGCAGTGAATATAAAAAGGCGAGGACCGGGGAGCTGTTTTTT. Variable domain in full (rest from reference TRBV25-1 and TRBJ2-2): EADIYQTPRYLVIGTGKKITLECSQTMGHDKMYWYQQDPGMELHLIHYSYGVNSTEKGDLSSESTVSRIRTEHFPLTLESARPSHTSQYLCASSEYKKARTGELFFGEGSRLTVL.

This sequence joins TRBV30 and TRBJ2-7, with a possible D match to TRBD1 (5 bases). The CDR3 consists of 12 residues. Germline V gives CDR1 GTSNPN, CDR2 SVGIG (reference sequence). Deletions cut 6 bases from V and 3 bases from J, with 12 bases between. CDR3 DNA: TGTGCCTGTCAGGGAATATACTACGAGCAGTACTTC. It encodes CACQGIYYEQYF.

The chain combines TRBV4-1 with TRBJ1-1; D is uncertain. V lost 2 bases, J lost 0 bases, and 7 bases lay in between. Germline V gene lookup returns CDR1 MGHRA and CDR2 YSYEKL. The CDR3 length is 14 residues. The CDR3 loop is CASSQPTVNTEAFF. In nucleotides, the CDR3 is TGCGCCAGCAGCCAACCAACAGTGAACACTGAAGCTTTCTTT.